This T cell receptor beta chain emerged from a study of cytomegalovirus exposure and HLA in healthy donors. Turning to this clone: Antigen specificity is unknown.

V lost 4 bases to trimming and J lost 4 bases, with 17 bases between them. This CDR3 comprises 15 residues. Germline CDR1 SGDLS, CDR2 YYNGEE. PCR was performed using 60 Vbeta and 13 Jbeta primers. Profiled with immunoSEQ multiplex PCR; TCRdb holds only in-frame clones, not every one. Altogether roughly 200,000 clones are present, roughly 70% being singletons, with the ten largest covering around 2.6%. Study conclusions and caveats: TCR beta chain V- and J-gene trimming was linked, in a later analysis, to a missense variant in DCLRE1C. Three of the chains that were CMV-associated were confirmed in vitro to be specific for CMV antigens. Certain sequence variants were highly shared and formed a cluster, and this cluster was likely a sequencing artifact. Earlier results showed most TCR beta V segments being productive about 87% or about 30% of the time.

The receptor's source is a man between 35 and 55 years old in good health and CMV-seropositive. The sample comprised PBMCs. The chain is built from TRBV9 and TRBJ1-2; D unresolved. In DNA form, the CDR3 reads TGTGCCAGCAGCCGGCAGAGGGTCACCAGCTATGGCTACACCTTC. This sequence encodes CASSRQRVTSYGYTF.